The entry below describes one TCR beta chain. Its matching antigen is unknown. The entry originates in a study of T cell repertoires in ileal Crohn's disease. Looking at the study overall: Every patient was operated on for stricturing (roughly 60%) or penetrating (approximately 40%) complications. Thiopurines (around twelve) or anti-TNF agents (roughly 18) were given postoperatively to about half.

Adults with ileal or ileocolonic Crohn's disease and an indication for resection were eligible. Study results and limitations: Endoscopic recurrence occurred in every patient whose clonality exceeded 26.8%.

Clones were sequenced by immunoSEQ multiplex PCR, and TCRdb holds only the in-frame ones, with some missing. The table has roughly 14,000 clones, over 60% seen once. The clonotype originates from an adult with Crohn's disease. Source material: ileal tissue.

The CDR3 sequence is CASSYSRGGGEKLFF. The DNA of the CDR3 is TGTGCCAGCAGTTACTCGAGGGGAGGCGGTGAAAAACTGTTTTTT. The chain recombines TRBV6-6 with TRBJ1-4; D is possibly TRBD1 (5 bases). V was trimmed by 0 bases and J by 7 bases, leaving 12 bases between them. Germline V lookup: CDR1 MNHNY, CDR2 SVGAGI (reference sequence). The CDR3 has 15 amino acids.